The 25 T cell receptor beta chains presented below share a single source sample, sequenced in a study of CD8 T cells in ankylosing spondylitis. TCRdb re-derived calls from the 5' RACE reads in MiXCR, one entry per CDR3 protein. The repertoire holds about 240,000 distinct CDR3 sequences, with roughly 8.2% as singletons. The sample comprised blood, either unsorted or a sorted T cell fraction (not recorded which). The receptors were gathered from a female donor with ankylosing spondylitis or in good health (not recorded which).

In the case of this clonotype: This may be a read error: a much more frequent sequence differs by one nucleotide. The chain joins TRBV25-1 to TRBJ2-3, with D unresolved. Per the germline V gene, CDR1 is MGHDK and CDR2 is SYGVNS. This CDR3 is built from 14 residues. CDR3 nucleotide sequence: TGTGCCAGCAGTGAATTCAGCCTCACAGATATGCAGTATTTT. Amino acids: CASSEFSLTDMQYF.

The V and J genes are TRBV7-2 and TRBJ2-3; 7 nucleotides agree with TRBD2. With 0 bases clipped from V and 0 bases from J, the junction kept 3 bases outside the gene matches. The CDR3 has 16 amino acids. CDR1 and CDR2 from the germline V gene are SGHTA and FQGNSA. The CDR3 sequence is CASSLAAGVSTDTQYF. As DNA, the CDR3 is TGTGCCAGCAGCTTAGCGGCGGGGGTTAGCACAGATACGCAGTATTTT.

At least ten counts were recorded for this clonotype. The CDR3 loop reads CASTNLGPSPLHF. The CDR3 nucleotides are TGTGCCAGCACAAACCTCGGCCCTTCACCCCTCCACTTT. The V and J genes are TRBV2 and TRBJ1-6; D is uncertain. V gave up 7 bases and J gave up 9 bases, with 13 bases separating them. The CDR3 has 13 residues. CDR1 SNHLY and CDR2 FYNNEI come from the germline V gene.

This clonotype showed up many times. The chain uses TRBV20-1 and TRBJ1-1; TRBD1 might be the D (6 bases). The V gene lost 6 bases and the J gene lost 3 bases, with 8 bases spanning the gap. Germline CDR1 DFQATT, CDR2 SNEGSKA (reference sequence). The CDR3 spans 11 residues. CDR3 region: CSARQDTEAFF. For the CDR3, the DNA is TGCAGTGCCCGACAGGACACTGAAGCTTTCTTT.

Of note for this clonotype: This may come from a read error, since a much larger clone is one base off. The chain is built from TRBV5-5 and TRBJ1-3; TRBD1 might be the D (6 bases). CDR3 length equals 16 residues. Germline lookup yields CDR1 SGHKS and CDR2 YYEKEE (reference sequence). The V end was cut by 0 bases, the J end by 9 bases, with 19 bases between. The CDR3 reads CASSLVPGATGGTIYF. The CDR3 nucleotides are TGTGCCAGCAGCTTGGTTCCAGGGGCCACTGGAGGCACCATATATTTT.

The V call is TRBV28, the J call TRBJ2-2, with TRBD1 as a possible D gene (6 bases). With 8 bases removed from V and 5 bases from J, the gap between germline ends came to 15 bases. This CDR3 has 14 residues. Germline assignment: CDR1 MDHEN and CDR2 SYDVKM. The DNA for the CDR3 is TGTGCCAGCGACGGGACAAAGAAGACCGGGGAGCTGTTTTTT. Protein: CASDGTKKTGELFF.

This clonotype was recorded many times. The rearrangement links TRBV19 to TRBJ2-7, with 8 bases matching TRBD1. With V trimmed by 4 bases and J by 2 bases, 10 bases remained unmatched. The germline gives CDR1 LNHDA, CDR2 SQIVND (reference sequence). This CDR3 region has 16 residues. DNA of the CDR3: TGTGCCAGTAGTACAGGTGGGCAGGGGGCACCCTACGAGCAGTACTTC. This translates into CASSTGGQGAPYEQYF.

At least ten counts were recorded for this clonotype. The chain employs TRBV5-1 and TRBJ2-3, with 8 bases matching TRBD2. The CDR3 covers 14 residues. V lost 4 bases, J lost 4 bases, and 5 bases stayed unmatched. The germline gives CDR1 SGHRS, CDR2 YFSETQ. As DNA, the CDR3 is TGCGCCAGCAGCCGGACTAGCCGCTCAGATACGCAGTATTTT. It is translated as CASSRTSRSDTQYF.

This clonotype was seen ten or more times. This chain joins TRBV24-1 and TRBJ1-1; no clear D gene. V lost 5 bases to trimming and J lost 1 base, with 4 bases between them. Germline CDR1 reads KGHDR; CDR2 reads SFDVKD. The CDR3 consists of 12 residues. The CDR3 is CATSGGNTEAFF. The CDR3 coding sequence is TGTGCCACCAGTGGCGGGAACACTGAAGCTTTCTTT.

This clonotype was observed many times. The V call is TRBV23-1, the J call TRBJ2-3; TRBD2 agrees at 11 bases. TRBV23-1 is placed among ORFs of uncertain function. This CDR3 contains 18 residues. Trimming cost V 7 bases and J 4 bases; bases outside gene matches: 16. The CDR3 bases are TGCGCCAGCAATCAGGACCGGACTAGCGGGTTTTTGCCAGATACGCAGTATTTT. Translating gives CASNQDRTSGFLPDTQYF.

This clonotype was picked up many times. The chain combines TRBV6-4 with TRBJ2-2; D uncertain. This CDR3 is 13 amino acids long. The V gene lost 3 bases and the J gene lost 7 bases, with 9 bases spanning the gap. The germline gives CDR1 MRHNA, CDR2 SNTAGT. As DNA, the CDR3 is TGTGCCAGCAGTGAGTCCGGGTTCGGGGAGCTGTTTTTT. As protein: CASSESGFGELFF.

There are many counts of this clonotype. The chain is built from TRBV5-1 and TRBJ1-1; a weak D match, TRBD1 (5 bases). CDR1 SGHRS and CDR2 YFSETQ come from the germline V gene. The CDR3 length is 11 residues. With 4 bases removed from V and 7 bases from J, the gap between germline ends came to 8 bases. CDR3 nucleotide sequence: TGCGCCAGCAGCGGGGGTGGTGAAGCTTTCTTT. This encodes CASSGGGEAFF.

There are many counts of this clonotype. This chain links TRBV7-8 with TRBJ2-1; either TRBD1 or TRBD2 may fit D (5 bases each). Trimming removed 2 bases at V and 5 bases at J, with 19 bases between. The germline V gene encodes CDR1 SGHVS and CDR2 FQNEAQ. The CDR3 loop spans 17 amino acids. The CDR3 spells CASSLYQKGPWDNEQFF. For the CDR3, the DNA is TGTGCCAGCAGCTTATATCAAAAGGGACCTTGGGACAATGAGCAGTTCTTC.

This clonotype was observed many times. J is TRBJ2-7 and V is TRBV4-2; TRBD1 is a possible D gene (6 bases). Per the germline V gene, CDR1 is LGHNA and CDR2 is YNFKEQ. Trimming removed 0 bases at V and 2 bases at J, with 14 bases between. This CDR3 has 16 residues. The CDR3, as DNA: TGTGCCAGCAGCCAAGAAAAGACTCAGGGGCCCTACGAGCAGTACTTC. It yields the protein CASSQEKTQGPYEQYF.

The chain is built from TRBV5-1 and TRBJ2-1; 12 nucleotides align to TRBD2. CDR3 length equals 15 residues. Trimming removed 3 bases from V and 5 bases from J; junction bases left unmatched: 3. CDR1 is SGHRS, CDR2 YFSETQ, per germline. CDR3 loop: CASSWTSGNHNEQFF. The CDR3, as DNA: TGCGCCAGCAGCTGGACTAGCGGGAACCACAATGAGCAGTTCTTC.

This clonotype was found many times. This chain links TRBV11-1 with TRBJ1-2; maybe TRBD1 (5 bases). V lost 4 bases and J lost 4, with 13 bases in between. Germline loops: CDR1 SGHAT, CDR2 FQDESV (reference sequence). The CDR3 is 14 amino acids. The CDR3 sequence is CASSSRDPGYGYTF. CDR3 coding DNA: TGTGCCAGCAGCTCCCGGGACCCCGGCTATGGCTACACCTTC.

In this sample, this clonotype turned up many times. This chain uses TRBV5-5 with TRBJ2-1; D is perhaps TRBD2 (5 bases). The CDR3 length is 15 residues. Trimming shortened V by 0 bases and J by 8 bases, and 15 bases separated the two germline ends. CDR1 is SGHKS and CDR2 is YYEKEE in the germline V gene (reference sequence). The CDR3 is CASSLVARGSDEQFF. Here the CDR3 DNA reads TGTGCCAGCAGCTTGGTAGCTAGAGGGTCCGATGAGCAGTTCTTC.

This clonotype was counted between two and nine times. The chain uses TRBV27 and TRBJ1-4; D gene unclear. The CDR3 runs 13 residues. The V end lost 6 bases, the J end lost 7 bases, and 12 bases lay between the germline ends. From germline, CDR1 is MNHEY and CDR2 SMNVEV (reference sequence). The CDR3 DNA reads TGTGCCAGCAGATACACGCCGGGTGAAAAACTGTTTTTT. This gives the protein CASRYTPGEKLFF. The entire variable domain, with the rest obtained from reference TRBV27 and TRBJ1-4, is as follows: EAQVTQNPRYLITVTGKKLTVTCSQNMNHEYMSWYRQDPGLGLRQIYYSMNVEVTDKGDVPEGYKVSRKEKRNFPLILESPSPNQTSLYFCASRYTPGEKLFFGSGTQLSVL.

This clonotype was seen at least ten times. The chain links TRBV12-3 or TRBV12-4 to TRBJ2-7; maybe TRBD1 (6 bases). CDR3 size: 14 residues. Trimming removed 5 bases from V and 4 bases from J, with 15 bases in between. The CDR3 is CASSTIGTPYEQYF. As DNA, the CDR3 is TGTGCCAGCAGTACTATAGGGACACCATACGAGCAGTACTTC.

This clonotype appeared many times. This rearrangement joins TRBV7-2 to TRBJ1-4, with 9 bases fitting TRBD1. Trimming cost V 4 bases and J 11 bases; bases outside gene matches: 8. Germline V CDR1 and CDR2: SGHTA, FQGNSA. CDR3 length: 14 amino acids. CDR3 in amino acids: CASSSGTGRRKLFF. The CDR3 nucleotides read TGTGCCAGCAGCTCCGGGACAGGGAGGAGGAAACTGTTTTTT. Complete variable domain (other parts from reference TRBV7-2 and TRBJ1-4): GAGVSQSPSNKVTEKGKDVELRCDPISGHTALYWYRQSLGQGLEFLIYFQGNSAPDKSGLPSDRFSAERTGGSVSTLTIQRTQQEDSAVYLCASSSGTGRRKLFFGSGTQLSVL.

The chain joins TRBV7-7 to TRBJ2-2; D is tentatively TRBD1 or TRBD2 (6 bases each). Germline V gene lookup returns CDR1 SSHAT and CDR2 FNYEAQ (reference sequence). This CDR3 contains 16 residues. The germline V and J ends were trimmed by 4 bases and 7 bases, with 19 bases remaining between them. This chain's CDR3 is CASSSRTGGIGGELFF. The CDR3 DNA follows: TGTGCCAGCAGCTCCCGTACCGGGGGCATCGGCGGGGAGCTGTTTTTT.

With respect to this clonotype: Possible read error: a much larger clone is one base away. The J gene is TRBJ2-1, the V gene TRBV20-1; 12 bases match TRBD2. Germline V gene lookup returns CDR1 DFQATT and CDR2 SNEGSKA (reference sequence). This CDR3 is 17 amino acids long. The CDR3 bases are TGCAGTGCTAGAGTGGCTAGCGGGGGGGCTTCCTACAGTGAGCAGTTCTTC. It is translated as CSARVASGGASYSEQFF.

Ten or more counts support this clonotype. J is TRBJ2-5 and V is TRBV4-3, with TRBD2 identical over 8 bases. Germline CDR1 LGHNA, CDR2 YSLEER. V was clipped by 1 base and J by 2 bases; unmatched bases: 6. This CDR3 comprises 16 residues. The CDR3 is CASSQGGTRGQETQYF. The CDR3 coding sequence is TGCGCCAGCAGCCAAGGGGGGACTAGAGGGCAAGAGACCCAGTACTTC.

CDR3 sequence reads: CASSPPTGSRYEQYF. The CDR3 coding sequence is TGTGCCAGCAGTCCTCCGACTGGAAGTCGCTACGAGCAGTACTTC. The gene calls are TRBV5-4 and TRBJ2-7; D gene ambiguous. This CDR3 has 15 amino acids. V lost 5 bases and J lost 3, with 18 bases in between. Germline V gene lookup returns CDR1 SGHNT and CDR2 YYREEE (reference sequence).

This clonotype occurred many times. This sequence joins TRBV5-1 and TRBJ2-1, with 11 bases fitting TRBD2. Germline trimming cut 0 bases from V and 0 bases from J; bases unmatched to any gene: 5. Germline values: CDR1 SGHRS, CDR2 YFSETQ. This CDR3 is 18 amino acids long. The CDR3, as DNA: TGCGCCAGCAGCTTGGGGGGGACTAGCGGAAGCTCCTACAATGAGCAGTTCTTC. Amino acid sequence: CASSLGGTSGSSYNEQFF.